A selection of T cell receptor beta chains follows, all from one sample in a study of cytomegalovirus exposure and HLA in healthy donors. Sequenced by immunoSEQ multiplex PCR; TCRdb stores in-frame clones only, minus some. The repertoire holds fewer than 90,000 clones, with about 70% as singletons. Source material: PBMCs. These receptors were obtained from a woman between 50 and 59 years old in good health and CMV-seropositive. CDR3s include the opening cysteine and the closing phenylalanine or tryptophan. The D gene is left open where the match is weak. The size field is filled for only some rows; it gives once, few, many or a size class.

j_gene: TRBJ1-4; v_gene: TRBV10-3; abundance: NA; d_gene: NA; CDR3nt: TGTGCCACCGCGGGGGCGGGGGCTAATGAAAAACTGTTTTTT; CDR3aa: CATAGAGANEKLFF
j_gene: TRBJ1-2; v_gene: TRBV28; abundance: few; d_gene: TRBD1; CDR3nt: TGTGCCAGCAGTCCGACAGGGGCTTATGGCTACACCTTC; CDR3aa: CASSPTGAYGYTF
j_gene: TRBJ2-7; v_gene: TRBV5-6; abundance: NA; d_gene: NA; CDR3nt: TGTGCCAGCAGTCTTCGACAGGTTTCCTACGAGCAGTACTTC; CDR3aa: CASSLRQVSYEQYF
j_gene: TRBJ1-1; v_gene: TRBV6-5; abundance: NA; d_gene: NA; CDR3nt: TGTGCCAGCAGTTACTCAGGAGGAGGAATTCGGACTGAAGCTTTCTTT; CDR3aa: CASSYSGGGIRTEAFF
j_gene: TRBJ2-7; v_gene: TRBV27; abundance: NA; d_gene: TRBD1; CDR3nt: TGTGCCAGCAGTCCAGGGACAGGGGGCTTAGAGCAGTACTTC; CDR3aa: CASSPGTGGLEQYF
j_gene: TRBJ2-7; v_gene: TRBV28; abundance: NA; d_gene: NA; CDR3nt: TGTGCCAGCAGTCGCGCCCGGGGTTACGAGCAGTACTTC; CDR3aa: CASSRARGYEQYF
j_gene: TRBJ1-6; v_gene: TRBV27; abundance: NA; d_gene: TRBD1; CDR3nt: TGTGCCAGCAGTGCGAACCCGGGACAGGGGAATTCACCCCTCCACTTT; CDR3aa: CASSANPGQGNSPLHF
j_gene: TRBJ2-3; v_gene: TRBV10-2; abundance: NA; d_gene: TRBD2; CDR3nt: TGCGCCAGCAGCGAATTTAGCGGGAGGGCAGATACGCAGTATTTT; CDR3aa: CASSEFSGRADTQYF
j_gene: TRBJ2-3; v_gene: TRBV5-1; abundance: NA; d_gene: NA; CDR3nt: TGCGCCAGCAGCCCTTCGAGCCTGGGCACAGATACGCAGTATTTT; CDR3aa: CASSPSSLGTDTQYF
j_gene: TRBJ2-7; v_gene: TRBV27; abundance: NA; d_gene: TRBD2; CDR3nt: TGTGCCAGCACCCCTTACGCGGGGGGCCCCTACGAGCAGTACTTC; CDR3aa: CASTPYAGGPYEQYF
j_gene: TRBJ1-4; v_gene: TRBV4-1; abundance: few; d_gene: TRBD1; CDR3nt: TGCGCCAGCAGCCAAATACCGGGACAGGGTAATGAAAAACTGTTTTTT; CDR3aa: CASSQIPGQGNEKLFF
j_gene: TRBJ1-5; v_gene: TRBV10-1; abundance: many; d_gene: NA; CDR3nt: TGCGCCAGCAGTGAGAGCCGAGTCAATAGCAATCAGCCCCAGCATTTT; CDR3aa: CASSESRVNSNQPQHF
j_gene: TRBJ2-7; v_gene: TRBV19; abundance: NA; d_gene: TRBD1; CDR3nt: TGTGCCAGTAGCTTTAGGACAGGGATAGGAATGTCCTACGAGCAGTACTTC; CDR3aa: CASSFRTGIGMSYEQYF
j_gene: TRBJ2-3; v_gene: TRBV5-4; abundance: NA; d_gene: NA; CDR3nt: TGTGCCAGCAGCTTGAGGGCTAGCCAAACAGATACGCAGTATTTT; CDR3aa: CASSLRASQTDTQYF
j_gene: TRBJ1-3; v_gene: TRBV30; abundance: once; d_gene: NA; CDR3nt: TGTGCCTGGGGGCTCTCTGGAAACACCATATATTTT; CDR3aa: CAWGLSGNTIYF
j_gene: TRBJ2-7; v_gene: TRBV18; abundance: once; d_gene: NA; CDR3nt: TGTGCCAGCTCTAGGACTCATAGCTCCTACGAGCAGTACTTC; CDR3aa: CASSRTHSSYEQYF
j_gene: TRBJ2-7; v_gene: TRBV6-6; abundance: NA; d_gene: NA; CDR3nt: TGTGCCAGCAGTCCCGACCCGACGGGGCAGTACTTC; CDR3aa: CASSPDPTGQYF
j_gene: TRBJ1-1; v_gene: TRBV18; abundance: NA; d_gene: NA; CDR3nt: TGTGCCAGCACAACAGGGATGAACACTGAAGCTTTCTTT; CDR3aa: CASTTGMNTEAFF
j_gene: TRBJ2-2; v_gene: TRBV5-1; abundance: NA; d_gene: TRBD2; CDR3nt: TGCGCCAGCAGCGTTTTAGCGGGAGGAGGTACCGGGGAGCTGTTTTTT; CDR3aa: CASSVLAGGGTGELFF
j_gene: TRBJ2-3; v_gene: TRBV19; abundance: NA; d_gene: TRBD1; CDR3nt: TGTGCCAGTAGCCCGGGACAGAGGCAGTATTTT; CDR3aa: CASSPGQRQYF
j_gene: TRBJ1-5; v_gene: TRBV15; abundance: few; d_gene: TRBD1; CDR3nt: TGTGCCACCAGCCCGGGACAGTACAATAGCAATCAGCCCCAGCATTTT; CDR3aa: CATSPGQYNSNQPQHF
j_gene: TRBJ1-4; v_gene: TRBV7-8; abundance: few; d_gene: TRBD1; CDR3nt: TGTGCCAGCAGCGGAACCACAGGGGCAACTAATGAAAAACTGTTTTTT; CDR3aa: CASSGTTGATNEKLFF
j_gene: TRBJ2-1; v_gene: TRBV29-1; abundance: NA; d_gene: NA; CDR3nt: TGCAGCGTTCATACTAGTCTTTCCTACAATGAGCAGTTCTTC; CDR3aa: CSVHTSLSYNEQFF
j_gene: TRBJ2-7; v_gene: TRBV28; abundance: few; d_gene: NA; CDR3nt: TGTGCCAGCAGCCAACAGGGTCCCGAGCAGTACTTC; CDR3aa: CASSQQGPEQYF
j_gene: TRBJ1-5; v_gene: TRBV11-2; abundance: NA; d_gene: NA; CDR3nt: TGTGCCAGCAGCTCCGGCTATGGCGGAAATCAGCCCCAGCATTTT; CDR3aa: CASSSGYGGNQPQHF
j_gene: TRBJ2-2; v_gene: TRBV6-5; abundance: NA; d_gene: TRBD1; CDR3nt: TGTGCCAGCAGTGCGACAGGGTTGTTCACCGGGGAGCTGTTTTTT; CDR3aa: CASSATGLFTGELFF
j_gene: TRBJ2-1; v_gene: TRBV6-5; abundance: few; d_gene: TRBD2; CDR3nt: TGTGCCAGCACTCTAGCGGGGAACAATGAGCAGTTCTTC; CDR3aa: CASTLAGNNEQFF
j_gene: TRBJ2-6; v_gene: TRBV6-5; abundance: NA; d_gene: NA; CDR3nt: TGTGCCAGCAGACCTCCGGTATCTGGGGCCAACGTCCTGACTTTC; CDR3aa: CASRPPVSGANVLTF
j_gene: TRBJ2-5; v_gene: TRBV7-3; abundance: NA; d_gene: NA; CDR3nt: TGTGCCAGCAGCCAACAAGAGACCCAGTACTTC; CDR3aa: CASSQQETQYF
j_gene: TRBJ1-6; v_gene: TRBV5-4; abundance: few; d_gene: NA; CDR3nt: TGTGCCAGCAGCTTAGGTTCAGGAAATTCACCCCTCCACTTT; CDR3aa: CASSLGSGNSPLHF
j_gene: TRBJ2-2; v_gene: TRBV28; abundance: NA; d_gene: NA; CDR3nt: TGTGCCAGCAGTCCCAGGACCGGGGCCGGGGAGCTGTTTTTT; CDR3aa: CASSPRTGAGELFF
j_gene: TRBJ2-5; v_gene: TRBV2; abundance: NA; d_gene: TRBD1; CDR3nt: TGTGCCATCTCACAGGGACAGGGGGCGGGAGAGACCCAGTACTTC; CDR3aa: CAISQGQGAGETQYF
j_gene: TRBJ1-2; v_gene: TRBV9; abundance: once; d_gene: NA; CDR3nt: TGTGCCAGCAGCCAAAATCAAGGGGCACAGGGTGGCTACACCTTC; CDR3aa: CASSQNQGAQGGYTF
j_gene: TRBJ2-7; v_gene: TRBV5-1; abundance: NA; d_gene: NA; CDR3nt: TGCGCCAGCAGCTTACAAGACAGGCGGGACGAGCAGTACTTC; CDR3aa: CASSLQDRRDEQYF
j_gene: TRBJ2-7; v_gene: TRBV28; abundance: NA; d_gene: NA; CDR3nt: TGTGCCAGCAGCACGTCGGGCGGGGGCTTCTCCTACGAGCAGTACTTC; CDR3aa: CASSTSGGGFSYEQYF
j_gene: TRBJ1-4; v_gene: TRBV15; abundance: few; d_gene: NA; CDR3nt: TGTGCCACCAGCACCAGAGATCGGGTGGGGGGGGCTAATGAAAAACTGTTTTTT; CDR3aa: CATSTRDRVGGANEKLFF
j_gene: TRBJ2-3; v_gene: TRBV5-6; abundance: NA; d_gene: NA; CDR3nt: TGTGCCAGCAGCTTGGATCAGAGCACAGATACGCAGTATTTT; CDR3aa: CASSLDQSTDTQYF
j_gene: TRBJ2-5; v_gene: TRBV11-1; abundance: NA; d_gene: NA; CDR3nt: TGTGCCAGCAGCTTGGCCCCAGGGGCTGGGGAGACCCAGTACTTC; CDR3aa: CASSLAPGAGETQYF
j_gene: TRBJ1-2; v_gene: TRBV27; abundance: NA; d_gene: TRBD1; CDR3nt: TGTGCCAGCAGTTCCCCCCAGGGGGCCATCTATGGCTACACCTTC; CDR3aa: CASSSPQGAIYGYTF
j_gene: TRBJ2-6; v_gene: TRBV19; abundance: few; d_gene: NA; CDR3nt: TGTGCCAGTAGTATTCTCCCCTCTGGGGCCAACGTCCTGACTTTC; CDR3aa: CASSILPSGANVLTF
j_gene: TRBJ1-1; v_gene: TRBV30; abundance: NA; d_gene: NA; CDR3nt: TGTGCCTGGGAAACGACCGGGGACACTGAAGCTTTCTTT; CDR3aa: CAWETTGDTEAFF
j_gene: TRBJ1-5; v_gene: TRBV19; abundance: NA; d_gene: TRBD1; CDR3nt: TGTGCCAGTACCACCGGGACAGGGGGCTTTCAGCCCCAGCATTTT; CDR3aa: CASTTGTGGFQPQHF
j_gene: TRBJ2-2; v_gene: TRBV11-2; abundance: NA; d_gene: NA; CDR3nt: TGTGCCAGCAGCTTATGGCGGACGAACACCGGGGAGCTGTTTTTT; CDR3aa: CASSLWRTNTGELFF
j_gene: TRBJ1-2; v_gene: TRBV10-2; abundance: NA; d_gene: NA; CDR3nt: TGCGCCAGCAGAGACATCTACTATGGCTACACCTTC; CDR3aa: CASRDIYYGYTF
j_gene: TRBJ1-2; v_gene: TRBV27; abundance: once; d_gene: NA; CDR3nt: TGTGCCAGCGGGAGACTCGCAGGCTATGGCTACACCTTC; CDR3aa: CASGRLAGYGYTF
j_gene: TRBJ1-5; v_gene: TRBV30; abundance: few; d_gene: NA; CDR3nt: TGTGCCTGGAGTCCTGATGTGGGCAGGGGAGAAGGTTGGAATCAGCCCCAGCATTTT; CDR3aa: CAWSPDVGRGEGWNQPQHF
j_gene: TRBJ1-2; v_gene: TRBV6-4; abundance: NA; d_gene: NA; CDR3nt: TGTGCCAGCAGTGAGTTCCTGGGGGCTTATGGCTACACCTTC; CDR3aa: CASSEFLGAYGYTF
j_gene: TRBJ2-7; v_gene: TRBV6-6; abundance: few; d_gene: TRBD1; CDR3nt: TGTGCCAGCAGTTACTCGGACAGGGAGTCCTACGAGCAGTACTTC; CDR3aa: CASSYSDRESYEQYF
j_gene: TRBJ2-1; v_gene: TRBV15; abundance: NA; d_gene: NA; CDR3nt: TGTGCCACCAGCAGAGATCGGGGTATTGGTTACAATGAGCAGTTCTTC; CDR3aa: CATSRDRGIGYNEQFF
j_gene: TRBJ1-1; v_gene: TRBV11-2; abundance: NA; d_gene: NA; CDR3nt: TGTGCCAGCAGCGCTTATCCCGGTGCAGCTTTCTTT; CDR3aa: CASSAYPGAAFF
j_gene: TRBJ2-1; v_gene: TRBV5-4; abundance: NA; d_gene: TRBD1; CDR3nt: TGTGCCAGCCGACAGGGGGCGCGCGATGAGCAGTTCTTC; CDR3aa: CASRQGARDEQFF
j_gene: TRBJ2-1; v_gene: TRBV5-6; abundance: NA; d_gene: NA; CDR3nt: TGTGCCAGCAGCTTGGGGTATGGCATCAATGAGCAGTTCTTC; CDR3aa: CASSLGYGINEQFF
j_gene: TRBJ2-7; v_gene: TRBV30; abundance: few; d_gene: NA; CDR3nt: TGTGCCTCCAAACGAGTGCCCCACCCTTACGAGCAGTACTTC; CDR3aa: CASKRVPHPYEQYF
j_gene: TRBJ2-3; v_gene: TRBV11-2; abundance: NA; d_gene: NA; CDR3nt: TGTGCCAGCGGACACCGGGACTCCGGGGCAGATACGCAGTATTTT; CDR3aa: CASGHRDSGADTQYF
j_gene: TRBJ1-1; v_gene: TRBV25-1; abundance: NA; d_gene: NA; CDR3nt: TGTGCCAGCAGTGAACTCCCGTATGACACTGAAGCTTTCTTT; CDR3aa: CASSELPYDTEAFF
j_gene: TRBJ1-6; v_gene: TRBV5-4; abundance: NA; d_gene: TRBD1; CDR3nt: TGTGCCAGCAGACTTAGACAGGGCGCGGTGGGATCACCCCTCCACTTT; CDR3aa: CASRLRQGAVGSPLHF
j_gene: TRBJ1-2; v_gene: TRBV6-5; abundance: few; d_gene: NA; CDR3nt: TGTGCCAGCAAGAATGCGGGGAGGAACGATGGCTACACCTTC; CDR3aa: CASKNAGRNDGYTF
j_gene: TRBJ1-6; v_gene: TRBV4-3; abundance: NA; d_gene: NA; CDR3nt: TGCGCCAGCAGCCAAGATGGGGCGGCTTCGAATTCACCCCTCCACTTT; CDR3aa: CASSQDGAASNSPLHF
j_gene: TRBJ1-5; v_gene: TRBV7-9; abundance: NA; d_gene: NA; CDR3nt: TGTGCCAGCGGACAGCAGAATCAGCCCCAGCATTTT; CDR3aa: CASGQQNQPQHF